This passage covers 13 T cell receptor beta chains from one sample sequenced in a study of T cells in Graves' hyperthyroidism and ophthalmopathy. TCR beta CDR3 sequences were amplified from RNA transcripts. Initially, a first-round RT-PCR of the TCR CDR3 employed the HTBI primer set. TCRdb reprocessed the multiplex PCR reads via MiXCR and lists one record per CDR3 protein. The table lists some 650,000 distinct CDR3 sequences, about a sixth of them singletons. Source material: blood. These receptors all come from a woman aged 40-49 years with Graves' ophthalmopathy.

Concerning this clonotype itself: Being one base from a much bigger clone, this may be a read error. The conserved phenylalanine or tryptophan is not found at the CDR3 terminus, so this likely reflects a read error. V usage is TRBV2 and J usage is TRBJ1-1, with TRBD1 as a possible D gene (5 bases). This CDR3 has 14 residues. Germline V CDR1 and CDR2: SNHLY, FYNNEI. The V gene lost 5 bases and the J gene lost 2 bases, with 12 bases spanning the gap. This CDR3 is CASSQTGPNTEAFS. The CDR3, as DNA: TGTGCCAGCAGTCAAACGGGACCCAACACTGAAGCTTTCTCT.

Ten or more counts support this clonotype. The V and J genes are TRBV20-1 and TRBJ2-3, with D maybe TRBD1 (5 bases). V lost 7 bases and J 3 bases, leaving 11 bases between the germline ends. The length of the CDR3 is 12 residues. Germline CDR1 and CDR2: DFQATT and SNEGSKA (reference sequence). The CDR3 DNA is TGCAGTGAACAGGTTTTAACAGATACGCAGTATTTT. Protein sequence: CSEQVLTDTQYF.

CDR3 sequence: CASSQDVGSSYNEQFF. As DNA, the CDR3 is TGCGCCAGCAGCCAAGATGTCGGATCATCCTACAATGAGCAGTTCTTC. The chain links TRBV4-1 to TRBJ2-1; D not resolved. The V end lost 0 bases, the J end lost 1 base, and 10 bases lay between the germline ends. The CDR3 extends over 16 amino acids. CDR1 and CDR2 from the germline V gene are MGHRA and YSYEKL.

This clonotype was seen many times. The gene calls are TRBV20-1 and TRBJ2-1; either TRBD1 or TRBD2 may fit D (5 bases each). V was trimmed by 7 bases and J by 7 bases, leaving 17 bases between them. The CDR3 has 13 residues. Germline V gene lookup returns CDR1 DFQATT and CDR2 SNEGSKA (reference sequence). CDR3 DNA sequence: TGCAGTGTACCGGGACCCGCAGGGAATGAGCAGTTCTTC. Translated, it gives CSVPGPAGNEQFF.

The CDR3 coding sequence is TGTGCCAGCAGCTCTTTTGAAGCTTTCTTT. This encodes CASSSFEAFF. J is TRBJ1-1 and V is TRBV28, with no clear D. Germline assignment: CDR1 MDHEN and CDR2 SYDVKM. This CDR3 has 10 residues. The V and J ends lost 6 bases and 7 bases respectively, with 6 bases between them.

The gene calls are TRBV20-1 and TRBJ2-1; the D gene is possibly TRBD2 (6 bases). Trimming took 1 base from V and 4 from J, leaving 11 bases between them. This CDR3 contains 14 residues. Germline V gene lookup returns CDR1 DFQATT and CDR2 SNEGSKA (reference sequence). CDR3 sequence reads: CSARGPRDYNEQFF. CDR3 DNA: TGCAGTGCTAGAGGTCCGCGGGATTACAATGAGCAGTTCTTC.

The rearrangement links TRBV19 to TRBJ2-5; D uncertain. Between the trimmed V and J ends, which lost 2 bases and 5 bases, there was a span of 12 bases. CDR1 is LNHDA and CDR2 is SQIVND in the germline V gene (reference sequence). The CDR3 contains 14 residues. This CDR3 reads CASSIRPREETQYF. In nucleotides, the CDR3 is TGTGCCAGTAGTATAAGGCCCCGAGAGGAGACCCAGTACTTC.

The DNA of the CDR3 is TGCAGCGCCCTACAGACTGAAGCTTTCTTT. As protein: CSALQTEAFF. The chain uses TRBV29-1 and TRBJ1-1; no clear D. Germline CDR1 is SQVTM and CDR2 is ANQGSEA. V was clipped by 7 bases and J by 5 bases, with 8 bases between them. The CDR3 covers 10 residues.

There are a few counts of this clonotype. The chain carries TRBV20-1 and TRBJ2-7; D assignment may be TRBD1 or TRBD2 (5 bases each). Germline values: CDR1 DFQATT, CDR2 SNEGSKA (reference sequence). CDR3 length equals 14 residues. Trimming took off 0 bases at V and 0 bases at J, with 9 bases between the two ends. The CDR3 protein is CSARDEGSSYEQYF. CDR3 DNA: TGCAGTGCTAGAGATGAGGGGAGCTCCTACGAGCAGTACTTC.

Comments on this clonotype: A much larger clone differs from this one at a single base, so this may be a read error. This chain uses TRBV5-5 with TRBJ1-5; unclear D gene. CDR1 and CDR2 (germline): SGHKS, YYEKEE (reference sequence). The CDR3 sequence is 13 residues long. Between the trimmed V and J ends, which lost 3 bases and 0 bases, there was a span of 4 bases. CDR3 DNA: TGTGCCAGCAGCTCCTGTAGCAATCAGCCCCAGCATTTT. This sequence encodes CASSSCSNQPQHF.

This clonotype was picked up many times. The chain is built from TRBV7-9 and TRBJ2-7; the D gene is possibly TRBD1 (5 bases). The CDR3 is made up of 12 amino acids. With 5 bases removed from V and 6 bases from J, the gap between germline ends came to 11 bases. Germline V lookup: CDR1 SEHNR, CDR2 FQNEAQ (reference sequence). The CDR3 region is CASSPKGFEQYF. The DNA for the CDR3 is TGTGCCAGCAGCCCAAAGGGGTTCGAGCAGTACTTC.

The table lists this clonotype with many counts. The genes are TRBV2 and TRBJ2-1; tentatively, D is TRBD2 (6 bases). This CDR3 region has 16 residues. The germline V gene encodes CDR1 SNHLY and CDR2 FYNNEI. Trimming pared 0 bases from V and 9 bases from J, leaving 18 bases between. The CDR3 region has the DNA TGTGCCAGCAGTGAAGCGCTGGACTATCGCGGGACTGAGCAGTTCTTC. Translated: CASSEALDYRGTEQFF.

This clonotype was found many times. J is TRBJ1-4 and V is TRBV12-3 or TRBV12-4, with D hard to call. V lost 3 bases, J lost 8 bases, and 10 bases lay in between. The CDR3 is 13 amino acids. The chain's CDR3 is CASSFGLNEKLFF. CDR3 DNA: TGTGCCAGCAGTTTTGGTCTAAACGAAAAACTGTTTTTT.